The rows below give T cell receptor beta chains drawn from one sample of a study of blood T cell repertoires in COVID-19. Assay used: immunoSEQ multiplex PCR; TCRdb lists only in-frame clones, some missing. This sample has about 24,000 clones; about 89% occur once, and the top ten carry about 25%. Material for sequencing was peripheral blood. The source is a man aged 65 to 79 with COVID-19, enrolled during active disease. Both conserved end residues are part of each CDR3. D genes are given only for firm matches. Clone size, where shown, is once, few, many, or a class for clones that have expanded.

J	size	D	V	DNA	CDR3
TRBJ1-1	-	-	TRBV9	TGTGCCAGCAGCGCCCGCCGCGGGGTCGCTGAAGCTTTCTTT	CASSARRGVAEAFF
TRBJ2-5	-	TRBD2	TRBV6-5	TGTGCCAGCAGTTACACCTGGACTAGCGGAGAGACCCAGTACTTC	CASSYTWTSGETQYF
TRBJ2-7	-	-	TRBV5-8	TGTGCCAGCAGCTTGGGGTTAGACGGGGGTGGTTCGGACGAGCAGTACTTC	CASSLGLDGGGSDEQYF
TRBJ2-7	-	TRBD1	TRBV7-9	TGTGCCAGCAGCTTGGACAGGGCCGGTTACGAGCAGTACTTC	CASSLDRAGYEQYF
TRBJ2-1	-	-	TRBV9	TGTGCCAGCAGCGTAGTAACAAATGAGCAGTTCTTC	CASSVVTNEQFF
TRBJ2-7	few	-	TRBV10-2	TGCGCCAGCGTAAGCGCGGACGAGCAGTACTTC	CASVSADEQYF
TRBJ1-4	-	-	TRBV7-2	TGTGCCAGCAGCCAACAGAGAACTAATGAAAAACTGTTTTTT	CASSQQRTNEKLFF
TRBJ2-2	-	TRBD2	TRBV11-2	TGTGCTACTAATGGCGGGGGGGCCCTCGGCACCGGGGAGCTGTTTTTT	CATNGGGALGTGELFF
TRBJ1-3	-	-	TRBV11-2	TGTGCCAGCAGCTTAGCGGACTTCTCTGGAAACACCATATATTTT	CASSLADFSGNTIYF
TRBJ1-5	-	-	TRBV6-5	TGTGCCAGCAGTTTCCCAGGTTTTTTTGGCAATCAGCCCCAGCATTTT	CASSFPGFFGNQPQHF
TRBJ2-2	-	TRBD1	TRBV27	TGTGCCAGCAGGACGACAGGGCTGAACACCGGGGAGCTGTTTTTT	CASRTTGLNTGELFF